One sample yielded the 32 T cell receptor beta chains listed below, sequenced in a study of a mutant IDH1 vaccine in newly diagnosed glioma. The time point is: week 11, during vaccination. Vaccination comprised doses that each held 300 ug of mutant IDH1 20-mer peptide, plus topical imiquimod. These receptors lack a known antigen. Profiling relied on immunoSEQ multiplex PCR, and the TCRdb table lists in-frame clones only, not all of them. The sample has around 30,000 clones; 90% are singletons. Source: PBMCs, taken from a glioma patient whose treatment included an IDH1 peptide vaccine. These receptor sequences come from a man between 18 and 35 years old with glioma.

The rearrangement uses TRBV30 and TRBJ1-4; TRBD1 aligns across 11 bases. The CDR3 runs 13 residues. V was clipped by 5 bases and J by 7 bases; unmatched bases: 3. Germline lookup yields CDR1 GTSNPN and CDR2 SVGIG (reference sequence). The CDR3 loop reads CAWGQGAIEKLFF. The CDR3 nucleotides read TGTGCCTGGGGACAGGGGGCGATTGAAAAACTGTTTTTT.

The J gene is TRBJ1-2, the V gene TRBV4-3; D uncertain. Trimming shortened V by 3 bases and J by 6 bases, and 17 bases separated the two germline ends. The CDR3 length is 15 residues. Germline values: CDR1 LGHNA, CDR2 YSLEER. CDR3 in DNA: TGCGCCAGCAGCCAGTTGACAAGCATTGACGATGGCTACACCTTC. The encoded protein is CASSQLTSIDDGYTF.

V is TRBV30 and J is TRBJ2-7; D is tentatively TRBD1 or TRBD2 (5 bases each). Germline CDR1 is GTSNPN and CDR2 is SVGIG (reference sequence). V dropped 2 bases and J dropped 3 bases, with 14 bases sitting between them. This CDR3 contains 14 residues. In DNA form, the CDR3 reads TGTGCCTGGAGTACACAGGACGGGGTCTACGAGCAGTACTTC. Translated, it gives CAWSTQDGVYEQYF.

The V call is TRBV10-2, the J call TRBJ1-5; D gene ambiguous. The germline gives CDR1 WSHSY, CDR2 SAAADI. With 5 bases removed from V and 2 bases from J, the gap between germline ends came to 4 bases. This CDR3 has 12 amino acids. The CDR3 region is CASSKGNQPQHF. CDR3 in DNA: TGCGCCAGCAGTAAGGGCAATCAGCCCCAGCATTTT.

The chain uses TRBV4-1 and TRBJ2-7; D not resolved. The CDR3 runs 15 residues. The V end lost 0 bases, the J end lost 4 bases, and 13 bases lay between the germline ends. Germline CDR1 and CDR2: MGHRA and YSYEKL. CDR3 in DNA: TGCGCCAGCAGCCAAGATATTGGGTCTGGGTACGAGCAGTACTTC. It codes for CASSQDIGSGYEQYF.

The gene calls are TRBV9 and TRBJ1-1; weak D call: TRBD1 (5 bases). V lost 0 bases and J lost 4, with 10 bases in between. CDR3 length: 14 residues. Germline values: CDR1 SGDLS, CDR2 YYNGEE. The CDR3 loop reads CASSVGFGGTEAFF. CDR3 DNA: TGTGCCAGCAGCGTAGGGTTCGGGGGCACTGAAGCTTTCTTT.

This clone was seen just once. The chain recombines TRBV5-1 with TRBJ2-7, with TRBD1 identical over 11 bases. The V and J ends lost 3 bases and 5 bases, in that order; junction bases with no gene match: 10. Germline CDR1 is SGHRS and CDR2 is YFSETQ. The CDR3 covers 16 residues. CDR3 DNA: TGCGCCAGCAGCTCCAGTCCCGGGACAGGGGGACACGAGCAGTACTTC. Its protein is CASSSSPGTGGHEQYF. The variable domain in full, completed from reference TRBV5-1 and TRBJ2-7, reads KAGVTQTPRYLIKTRGQQVTLSCSPISGHRSVSWYQQTPGQGLQFLFEYFSETQRNKGNFPGRFSGRQFSNSRSEMNVSTLELGDSALYLCASSSSPGTGGHEQYFGPGTRLTVT.

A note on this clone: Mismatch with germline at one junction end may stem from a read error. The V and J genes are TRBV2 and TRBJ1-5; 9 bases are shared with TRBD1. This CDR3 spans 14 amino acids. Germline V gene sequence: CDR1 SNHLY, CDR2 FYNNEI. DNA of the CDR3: TGTGCCAGCAGTGGGGACAGGGCCAATCTGCCCCAGCATTTT. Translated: CASSGDRANLPQHF.

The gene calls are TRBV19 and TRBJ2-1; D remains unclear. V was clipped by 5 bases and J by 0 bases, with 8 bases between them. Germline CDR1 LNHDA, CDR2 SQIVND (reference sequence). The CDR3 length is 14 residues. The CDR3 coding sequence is TGTGCCAGTAGTGGGATCAGCTCCTACAATGAGCAGTTCTTC. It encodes CASSGISSYNEQFF.

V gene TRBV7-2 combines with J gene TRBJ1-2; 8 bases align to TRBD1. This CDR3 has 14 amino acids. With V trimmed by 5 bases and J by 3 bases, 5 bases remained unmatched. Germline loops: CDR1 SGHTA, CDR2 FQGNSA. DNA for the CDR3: TGTGCCAGCAGCGGTACAGGGGGAGACTATGGCTACACCTTC. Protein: CASSGTGGDYGYTF.

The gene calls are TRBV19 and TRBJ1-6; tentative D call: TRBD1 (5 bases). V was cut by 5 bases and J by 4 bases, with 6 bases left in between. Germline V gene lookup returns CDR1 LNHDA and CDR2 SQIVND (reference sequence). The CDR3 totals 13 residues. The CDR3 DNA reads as TGTGCCAGTAGTTGGGGGTATAATTCACCCCTCCACTTT. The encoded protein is CASSWGYNSPLHF.

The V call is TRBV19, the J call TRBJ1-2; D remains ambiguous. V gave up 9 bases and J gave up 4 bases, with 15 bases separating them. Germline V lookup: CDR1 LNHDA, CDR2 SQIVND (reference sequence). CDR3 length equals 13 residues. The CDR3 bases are TGTGCCAGCTCGGCGGAGGGAACCTATGGCTACACCTTC. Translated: CASSAEGTYGYTF. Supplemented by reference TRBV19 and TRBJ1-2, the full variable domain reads DGGITQSPKYLFRKEGQNVTLSCEQNLNHDAMYWYRQDPGQGLRLIYYSQIVNDFQKGDIAEGYSVSREKKESFPLTVTSAQKNPTAFYLCASSAEGTYGYTFGSGTRLTVV.

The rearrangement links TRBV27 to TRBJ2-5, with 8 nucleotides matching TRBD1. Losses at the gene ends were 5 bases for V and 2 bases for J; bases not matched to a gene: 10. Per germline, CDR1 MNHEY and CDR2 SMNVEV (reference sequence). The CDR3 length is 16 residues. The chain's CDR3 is CASSPQLDRAQETQYF. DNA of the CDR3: TGTGCCAGCAGTCCCCAACTGGACAGGGCACAAGAGACCCAGTACTTC.

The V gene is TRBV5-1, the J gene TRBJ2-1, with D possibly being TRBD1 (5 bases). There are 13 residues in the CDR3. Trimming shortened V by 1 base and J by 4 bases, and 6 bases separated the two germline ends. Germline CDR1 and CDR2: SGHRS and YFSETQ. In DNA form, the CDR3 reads TGCGCCAGCAGCTTGACAGGTTACAATGAGCAGTTCTTC. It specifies CASSLTGYNEQFF.

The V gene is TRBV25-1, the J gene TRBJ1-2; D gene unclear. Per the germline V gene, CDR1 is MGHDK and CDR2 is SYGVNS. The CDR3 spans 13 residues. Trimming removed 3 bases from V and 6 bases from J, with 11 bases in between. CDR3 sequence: CASSEYEGDGYTF. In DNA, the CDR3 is TGTGCCAGCAGTGAGTATGAGGGAGATGGCTACACCTTC.

In DNA form, the CDR3 reads TGTGCCAGCAGTAGGGAGAACTATGGCTACACCTTC. Translating gives CASSRENYGYTF. The chain recombines TRBV2 with TRBJ1-2; D remains ambiguous. CDR1 and CDR2 (germline): SNHLY, FYNNEI. Trimming removed 5 bases from V and 2 bases from J, with 6 bases in between. There are 12 residues in the CDR3.

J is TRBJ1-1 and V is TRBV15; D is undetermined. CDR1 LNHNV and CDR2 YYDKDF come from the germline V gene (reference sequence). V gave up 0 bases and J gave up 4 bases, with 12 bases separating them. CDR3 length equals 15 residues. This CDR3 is CATSRDRRSLTEAFF. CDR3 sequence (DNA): TGTGCCACCAGCAGAGATCGGCGGAGTCTCACTGAAGCTTTCTTT. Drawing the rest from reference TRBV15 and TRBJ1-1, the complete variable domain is DAMVIQNPRYQVTQFGKPVTLSCSQTLNHNVMYWYQQKSSQAPKLLFHYYDKDFNNEADTPDNFQSRRPNTSFCFLDIRSPGLGDTAMYLCATSRDRRSLTEAFFGQGTRLTVV.

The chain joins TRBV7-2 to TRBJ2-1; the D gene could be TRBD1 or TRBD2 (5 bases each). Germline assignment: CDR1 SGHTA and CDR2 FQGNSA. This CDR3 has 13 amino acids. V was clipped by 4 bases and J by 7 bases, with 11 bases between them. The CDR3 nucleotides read TGTGCCAGCAGCTCTGGGGACGGGAATGAGCAGTTCTTC. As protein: CASSSGDGNEQFF.

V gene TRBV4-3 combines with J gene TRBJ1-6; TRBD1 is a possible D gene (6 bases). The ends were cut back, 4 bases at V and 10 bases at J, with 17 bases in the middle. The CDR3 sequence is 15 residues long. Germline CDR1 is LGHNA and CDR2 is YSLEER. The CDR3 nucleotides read TGCGCCAGCAGCCCTAGCGACAGGTACGACTCACCCCTCCACTTT. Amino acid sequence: CASSPSDRYDSPLHF.

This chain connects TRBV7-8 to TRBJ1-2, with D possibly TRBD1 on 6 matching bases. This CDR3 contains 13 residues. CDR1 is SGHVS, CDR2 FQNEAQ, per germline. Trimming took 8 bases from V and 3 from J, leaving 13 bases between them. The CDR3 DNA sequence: TGTGCCAGCCGGGAGGGGGGCTACTATGGCTACACCTTC. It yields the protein CASREGGYYGYTF. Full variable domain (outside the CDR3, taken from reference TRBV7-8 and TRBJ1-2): GAGVSQSPRYKVAKRGQDVALRCDPISGHVSLFWYQQALGQGPEFLTYFQNEAQLDKSGLPSDRFFAERPEGSVSTLKIQRTQQEDSAVYLCASREGGYYGYTFGSGTRLTVV.

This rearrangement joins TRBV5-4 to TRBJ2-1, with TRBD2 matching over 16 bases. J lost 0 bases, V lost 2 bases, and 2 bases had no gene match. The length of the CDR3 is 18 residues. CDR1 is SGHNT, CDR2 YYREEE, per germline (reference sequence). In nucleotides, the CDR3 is TGTGCCAGCAGCTTTGGGACTAGCGGGGGGGCCTCCTACAATGAGCAGTTCTTC. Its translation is CASSFGTSGGASYNEQFF.

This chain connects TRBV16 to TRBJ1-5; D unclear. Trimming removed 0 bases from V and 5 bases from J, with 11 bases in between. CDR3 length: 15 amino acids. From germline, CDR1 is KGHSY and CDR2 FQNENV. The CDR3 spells CASSQSGRADQPQHF. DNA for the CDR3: TGTGCCAGCAGCCAATCGGGGAGGGCAGATCAGCCCCAGCATTTT.

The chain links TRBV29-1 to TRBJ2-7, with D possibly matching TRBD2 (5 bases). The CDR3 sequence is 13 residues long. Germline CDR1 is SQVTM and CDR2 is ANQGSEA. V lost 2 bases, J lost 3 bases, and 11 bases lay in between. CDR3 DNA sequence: TGCAGCGTTGAACGGGGAAAAGGCTACGAGCAGTACTTC. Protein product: CSVERGKGYEQYF.

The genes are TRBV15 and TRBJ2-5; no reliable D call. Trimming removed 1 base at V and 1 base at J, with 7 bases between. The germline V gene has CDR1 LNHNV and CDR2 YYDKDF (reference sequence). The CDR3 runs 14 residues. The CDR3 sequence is CATSRVGLQETQYF. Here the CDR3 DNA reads TGTGCCACCAGCAGAGTCGGGCTCCAAGAGACCCAGTACTTC.

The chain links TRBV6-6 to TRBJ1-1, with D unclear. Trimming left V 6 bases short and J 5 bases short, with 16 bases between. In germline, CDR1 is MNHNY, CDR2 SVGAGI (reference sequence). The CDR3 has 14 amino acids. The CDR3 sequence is CASRPREGGTEAFF. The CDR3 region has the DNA TGTGCCAGCAGACCCCGGGAGGGCGGGACTGAAGCTTTCTTT.

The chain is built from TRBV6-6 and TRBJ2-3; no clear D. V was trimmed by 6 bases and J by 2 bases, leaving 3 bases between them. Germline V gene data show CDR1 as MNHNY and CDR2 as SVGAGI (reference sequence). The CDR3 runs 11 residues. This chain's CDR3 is CASSTTDTQYF. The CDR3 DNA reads TGTGCCAGCAGCACCACAGATACGCAGTATTTT.

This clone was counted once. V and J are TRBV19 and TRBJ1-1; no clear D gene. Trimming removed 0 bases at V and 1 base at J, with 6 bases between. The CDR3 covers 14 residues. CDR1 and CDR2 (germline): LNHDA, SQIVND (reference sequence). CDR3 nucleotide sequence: TGTGCCAGTAGTATAGAAACAGCGAACACTGAAGCTTTCTTT. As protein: CASSIETANTEAFF.

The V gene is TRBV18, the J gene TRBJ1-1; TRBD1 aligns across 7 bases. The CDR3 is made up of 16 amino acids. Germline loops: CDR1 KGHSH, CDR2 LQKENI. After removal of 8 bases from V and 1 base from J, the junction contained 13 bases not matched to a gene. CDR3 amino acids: CASTPEEGARNTEAFF. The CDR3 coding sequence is TGTGCCAGCACGCCCGAGGAGGGGGCGCGGAACACTGAAGCTTTCTTT.

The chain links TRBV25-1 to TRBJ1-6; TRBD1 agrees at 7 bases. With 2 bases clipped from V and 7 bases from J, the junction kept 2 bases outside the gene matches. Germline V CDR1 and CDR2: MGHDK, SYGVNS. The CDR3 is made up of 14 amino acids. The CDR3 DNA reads TGTGCCAGCAGTGAAACAGGGGAAAATTCACCCCTCCACTTT. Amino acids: CASSETGENSPLHF.

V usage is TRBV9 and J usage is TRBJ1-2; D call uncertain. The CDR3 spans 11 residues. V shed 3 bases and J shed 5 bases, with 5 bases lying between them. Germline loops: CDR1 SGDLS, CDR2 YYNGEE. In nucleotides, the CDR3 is TGTGCCAGCAGCGGCGGGTATGGCTACACCTTC. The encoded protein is CASSGGYGYTF.

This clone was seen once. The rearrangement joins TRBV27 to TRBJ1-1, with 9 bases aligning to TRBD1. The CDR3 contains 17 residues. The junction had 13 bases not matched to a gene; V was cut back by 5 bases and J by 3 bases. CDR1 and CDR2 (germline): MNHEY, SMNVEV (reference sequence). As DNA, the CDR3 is TGTGCCAGCAGTCCTACTACAGGGGGCCTCGCGGACACTGAAGCTTTCTTT. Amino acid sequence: CASSPTTGGLADTEAFF.

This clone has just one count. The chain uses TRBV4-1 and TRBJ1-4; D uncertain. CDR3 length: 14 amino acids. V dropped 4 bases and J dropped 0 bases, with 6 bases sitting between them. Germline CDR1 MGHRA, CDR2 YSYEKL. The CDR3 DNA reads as TGCGCCAGCAGCCGCAGTGCAACTAATGAAAAACTGTTTTTT. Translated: CASSRSATNEKLFF.